These 24 T cell receptor beta chains were sequenced from one sample in a study of prognosis after radiotherapy for stage I lung cancer. Starting from genomic DNA, TCR beta CDR3 was amplified through two-round multiplex PCR. Primers targeting each individual TRBV and TRBJ gene were applied in first-round PCR. TCRdb used MiXCR to reprocess the multiplex PCR reads, holding one entry per CDR3 protein. Among around 30,000 distinct CDR3 sequences listed, less than 35% were seen once. The specimen comprised PBMCs, sampled before or after stereotactic body radiation therapy (not recorded which). These TCRs come from a donor aged 50 or older with non-small cell lung cancer.

This clonotype is labeled as medium-sized. The chain is built from TRBV5-1 and TRBJ1-4; TRBD1 matches 8 bases. The CDR3 is 15 amino acids. V shed 2 bases and J 10 bases; nucleotides not matched to a gene: 10. Germline CDR1 and CDR2: SGHRS and YFSETQ. CDR3 region: CASSLRTGSFAKLFF. The DNA for the CDR3 is TGCGCCAGCAGCTTACGGACAGGGAGCTTTGCAAAACTGTTTTTT.

On this clonotype: A far larger clone is just one base off, so this is likely a read error. The rearrangement uses TRBV6-5 and TRBJ1-2; the match to TRBD1 covers 7 bases. This CDR3 is built from 16 residues. In germline, CDR1 is MNHEY, CDR2 SVGAGI. V shed 3 bases and J 8 bases; nucleotides not matched to a gene: 15. CDR3 bases: TGTGCCAGCAGTTATGGCCACACGGACAGGAGGTACGGCTACACCTTC. It codes for CASSYGHTDRRYGYTF.

The chain employs TRBV28 and TRBJ1-1; D gene uncertain. Germline-derived CDR1 and CDR2 are MDHEN and SYDVKM. The CDR3 contains 15 residues. V lost 7 bases, J lost 1 base, and 16 bases lay in between. The CDR3 nucleotides read TGTGCCAGCACGCTTGTTTTGGTTTGGAACACTGAAGCTTTCTTT. Translating gives CASTLVLVWNTEAFF.

Worth noting for this clonotype: Mismatch with germline at one junction end may stem from a read error. V and J are TRBV27 and TRBJ2-1, with 11 bases lining up with TRBD2. The length of the CDR3 is 15 residues. Germline V gives CDR1 MNHEY, CDR2 SMNVEV (reference sequence). The CDR3 reads CASILLAGVSNEQFF. Here the CDR3 DNA reads TGTGCCAGCATTTTACTAGCGGGAGTGTCCAATGAACAGTTCTTC.

At least ten counts were recorded for this clonotype. This chain links TRBV2 with TRBJ1-2; D perhaps matches TRBD1 (6 bases). This CDR3 contains 16 residues. Per germline, CDR1 SNHLY and CDR2 FYNNEI. Trimming stripped 6 bases from V and 0 bases from J, with 17 bases between. In DNA, the CDR3 is TGTGCCAGCAGGGACAGTCTCCAGGAAGCTAACTATGGCTACACCTTC. It codes for CASRDSLQEANYGYTF.

This clonotype has ten or more counts. The chain combines TRBV6-1 with TRBJ1-1, with D uncertain. The CDR3 runs to 17 residues. Germline-derived CDR1 and CDR2 are MNHNS and SASEGT. Trimming cost V 3 bases and J 5 bases, with 22 bases left between them. The CDR3 sequence is CASSETGSAYRGTEAFF. The CDR3 region has the DNA TGTGCCAGCAGTGAGACTGGTTCGGCCTATCGTGGTACTGAAGCTTTCTTT.

Concerning this clonotype: Sequence at one end of the junction differs from germline and may be a read error. The chain joins TRBV18 to TRBJ2-7; 7 bases align to TRBD1. Germline V gene lookup returns CDR1 KGHSH and CDR2 LQKENI. The CDR3 extends over 15 amino acids. The CDR3 loop is CAISPPGQLGYEQHF. The DNA for the CDR3 is TGTGCCATCTCACCACCGGGACAGCTCGGATACGAGCAGCACTTC.

This clonotype was counted ten times or more. The chain carries TRBV5-6 and TRBJ2-3, with 7 bases identical to TRBD1. The CDR3 length is 15 residues. The germline CDR1 and CDR2 sequences are SGHDT and YYEEEE. Losses at the gene ends were 4 bases for V and 3 bases for J; bases not matched to a gene: 8. CDR3 nucleotide sequence: TGTGCCAGCAGCGAAGACAGGGTTTTTACAGATACGCAGTATTTT. Translated: CASSEDRVFTDTQYF.

This chain connects TRBV19 to TRBJ2-2; possible D gene TRBD1, 6 bases. Germline V gene data show CDR1 as LNHDA and CDR2 as SQIVND (reference sequence). Trimming took 4 bases from V and 4 from J, leaving 25 bases between them. The CDR3 has 19 residues. The CDR3 loop reads CASSNNRSRGQGITGELFF. The DNA for the CDR3 is TGTGCCAGTAGTAACAATAGGAGTCGAGGTCAGGGGATCACCGGGGAGCTGTTTTTT.

The sample holds many counts of this clonotype. J is TRBJ2-7 and V is TRBV6-1; the D gene is possibly TRBD2 (5 bases). CDR3 size: 16 residues. Germline CDR1 is MNHNS and CDR2 is SASEGT. The V end was cut by 2 bases, the J end by 0 bases, with 14 bases between. Here the CDR3 reads CASSEIYGEGSYEQYF. CDR3 nucleotides: TGTGCCAGCAGTGAAATATATGGCGAGGGCTCCTACGAGCAGTACTTC.

This clonotype has ten or more counts. V and J are TRBV15 and TRBJ1-4; 7 positions agree with TRBD1. Germline CDR1 reads LNHNV; CDR2 reads YYDKDF (reference sequence). The V and J ends lost 0 bases and 2 bases, in that order; junction bases with no gene match: 3. The CDR3 is 16 amino acids. CDR3 region: CATSRDRGSTNEKLFF. The CDR3, as DNA: TGTGCCACCAGCAGAGACAGGGGGTCGACTAATGAAAAACTGTTTTTT.

This clonotype was seen at least ten times. The V call is TRBV28, the J call TRBJ2-7, with 7 bases matching TRBD1. The V and J ends lost 3 bases and 4 bases, in that order; junction bases with no gene match: 6. From germline, CDR1 is MDHEN and CDR2 SYDVKM. This CDR3 comprises 14 residues. The DNA of the CDR3 is TGTGCCAGCAGTTTCGGGACAGTCCTTTACGAGCAGTACTTC. Translated: CASSFGTVLYEQYF.

Comment on this clonotype: At one end, the junction sequence differs from germline, possibly due to a read error. The chain joins TRBV4-1 to TRBJ2-7; the D is unclear. This CDR3 region has 15 residues. Germline V CDR1 and CDR2: MGHRA, YSYEKL. CDR3 protein: CASSEETHGPYEQYF. The CDR3 nucleotides read TGCGCCAGCAGCGAAGAAACGCATGGTCCCTACGAGCAGTACTTC.

The table lists this clonotype with many counts. The rearrangement links TRBV9 to TRBJ2-3, with 9 nucleotides matching TRBD2. V shed 3 bases, J shed 1 base, and the junction held 6 bases outside the gene matches. There are 16 residues in the CDR3. The germline CDR1 and CDR2 sequences are SGDLS and YYNGEE. CDR3: CASSDRLAAGTDTQYF. CDR3 DNA: TGTGCCAGCAGCGACCGACTAGCGGCAGGCACAGATACGCAGTATTTT.

Many counts were recorded for this clonotype. This sequence joins TRBV18 and TRBJ2-3, with 9 bases aligning to TRBD1. CDR3 length: 13 residues. V lost 3 bases, J lost 8 bases, and 3 bases stayed unmatched. The germline V gene has CDR1 KGHSH and CDR2 LQKENI. This CDR3 is CASSPEQGATQYF. The CDR3 region has the DNA TGTGCCAGCTCACCGGAACAGGGGGCTACGCAGTATTTT.

The sample holds many counts of this clonotype. The chain combines TRBV29-1 with TRBJ1-1; TRBD1 might be the D (6 bases). Germline CDR1 SQVTM, CDR2 ANQGSEA. The length of the CDR3 is 13 residues. Trimming left V 6 bases short and J 4 bases short, with 15 bases between. Here the CDR3 DNA reads TGCAGCGTCCGGCCGCAGGGGAGCACTGAAGCTTTCTTT. Protein sequence: CSVRPQGSTEAFF.

In its sample, this clonotype ranks as medium-sized. The chain links TRBV28 to TRBJ1-2; the match to TRBD1 covers 7 bases. CDR3 length: 17 residues. V dropped 6 bases and J dropped 1; count of bases not matched to a gene: 14. The germline V gene has CDR1 MDHEN and CDR2 SYDVKM. The CDR3 reads CASSPNLRDSLNYGYTF. The CDR3 DNA sequence: TGTGCCAGCAGCCCCAACCTCCGGGACAGTCTTAACTATGGCTACACCTTC.

This clonotype has at least ten counts. This chain connects TRBV6-8 to TRBJ1-2; D gene ambiguous. Trimming removed 2 bases from V and 4 bases from J, with 14 bases in between. Looked up from germline, CDR1 is MNHGY and CDR2 is SAAAGT. The CDR3 totals 15 residues. CDR3 protein: CASSYQTRAVYGYTF. CDR3 bases: TGTGCCAGCAGTTACCAGACTCGGGCGGTCTATGGCTACACCTTC.

With respect to this clonotype: This likely stems from a read error, as it lies one base from a far larger clone. The chain recombines TRBV6-5 with TRBJ1-1; tentative D call: TRBD1 (5 bases). The germline gives CDR1 MNHEY, CDR2 SVGAGI. There are 15 residues in the CDR3. The CDR3: CSSSYSTGGMFAAFF. The CDR3 coding sequence is TGTTCCAGCAGTTACTCGACTGGGGGTATGTTCGCGGCTTTCTTT.

The sample holds one count of this clonotype. This likely reflects a read error, since a far larger clone is one base away. The chain is built from TRBV6-4 and TRBJ1-2; TRBD1 agrees at 7 bases. Germline V gene lookup returns CDR1 MRHNA and CDR2 SNTAGT. This CDR3 is built from 13 residues. The trim removed 7 bases at V and 3 bases at J, leaving 5 bases unmatched. As DNA, the CDR3 is TGTGCCAGCATTAACACAGGGGACTATGGCTACACCTTC. It specifies CASINTGDYGYTF.

Ten or more counts support this clonotype. J is TRBJ2-3 and V is TRBV4-1, with D maybe TRBD2 (6 bases). Between the trimmed V and J ends, which lost 2 bases and 0 bases, there was a span of 12 bases. CDR1 is MGHRA, CDR2 YSYEKL, per germline. The CDR3 spans 16 residues. CDR3 in DNA: TGCGCCAGCAGCCAAAAGCGGGTTGCTAGCACAGATACGCAGTATTTT. Protein product: CASSQKRVASTDTQYF.

By share, this clonotype counts as large. The genes are TRBV5-1 and TRBJ2-7, with TRBD1 identical over 8 bases. The CDR3 runs to 15 residues. V shed 0 bases and J 2 bases; nucleotides not matched to a gene: 4. The V gene's germline CDR1 is SGHRS and CDR2 YFSETQ. The CDR3 is CASSLGGQGAYEQYF. CDR3 sequence (DNA): TGCGCCAGCAGCTTGGGAGGACAGGGCGCCTACGAGCAGTACTTC. The complete variable domain, with remaining parts taken from reference TRBV5-1 and TRBJ2-7, reads KAGVTQTPRYLIKTRGQQVTLSCSPISGHRSVSWYQQTPGQGLQFLFEYFSETQRNKGNFPGRFSGRQFSNSRSEMNVSTLELGDSALYLCASSLGGQGAYEQYFGPGTRLTVT.

This clonotype was counted ten times or more. The chain combines TRBV4-1 with TRBJ2-3, with no clear D. Germline V CDR1 and CDR2: MGHRA, YSYEKL. The CDR3 has 13 residues. Trimming stripped 3 bases from V and 2 bases from J, with 6 bases between. DNA of the CDR3: TGCGCCAGCAGCCACGGAGACACAGATACGCAGTATTTT. Translation: CASSHGDTDTQYF.

The chain has TRBV5-8 and TRBJ1-2; TRBD1 might be the D (5 bases). V lost 8 bases and J lost 6, with 23 bases in between. In germline, CDR1 is SGHTS, CDR2 YDEGEE. The CDR3 length is 15 residues. In DNA, the CDR3 is TGTGCCAGAAGCCTCCTCCGGGCAGGGATTAATGGCTACACCTTC. It encodes CARSLLRAGINGYTF.